What follows are 8 T cell receptor beta chains derived from one specimen sequenced in a study of pediatric ulcerative colitis. TCRdb keeps only in-frame clones here, not all; method: immunoSEQ multiplex PCR. The sample shows about 35,000 clones, about 81% of them seen only once. Rectal tissue came from one to two pinch biopsies taken at colonoscopy. Sequenced material: gut tissue. The receptors here all came from a boy aged 10-17 years with mild ulcerative colitis.

The V call is TRBV5-1, the J call TRBJ2-7; D may be TRBD1 (5 bases). Trimming removed 2 bases from V and 10 bases from J, with 19 bases in between. Germline assignment: CDR1 SGHRS and CDR2 YFSETQ. The length of the CDR3 is 14 residues. CDR3 in amino acids: CASSLVQGRTNQYF. The CDR3 nucleotides are TGCGCCAGCAGCTTAGTCCAGGGCCGCACGAATCAGTACTTC.

This sequence joins TRBV9 and TRBJ2-5; D not resolved. Germline CDR1 SGDLS, CDR2 YYNGEE. Trimming pared 3 bases from V and 1 base from J, leaving 7 bases between. This CDR3 comprises 13 residues. CDR3 sequence reads: CASSGSTQETQYF. CDR3 DNA sequence: TGTGCCAGCAGCGGTTCTACCCAAGAGACCCAGTACTTC.

The chain is built from TRBV12-5 and TRBJ2-1; 7 bases map to TRBD2. CDR3 size: 14 residues. V dropped 8 bases and J dropped 3; count of bases not matched to a gene: 7. CDR1 and CDR2 from the germline V gene are LGHNT and FRNRAP. The CDR3: CASTLPGGYNEQFF. Here the CDR3 DNA reads TGTGCTAGTACCCTACCGGGGGGCTACAATGAGCAGTTCTTC.

The chain is built from TRBV6-5 and TRBJ2-1; D may be TRBD1 (6 bases). Germline CDR1 MNHEY, CDR2 SVGAGI. V was pared by 6 bases and J by 1 base, with 13 bases between. The CDR3 has 15 residues. The CDR3 loop reads CASRNIRGSYNEQFF. For the CDR3, the DNA is TGTGCCAGCAGGAATATCAGGGGTTCCTACAATGAGCAGTTCTTC.

This chain uses TRBV5-6 with TRBJ1-1, with D tentatively TRBD1 (6 bases). Germline CDR1 reads SGHDT; CDR2 reads YYEEEE. Trimming took 1 base from V and 4 from J, leaving 14 bases between them. The length of the CDR3 is 15 residues. This CDR3 reads CASSLIGGATTEAFF. The DNA of the CDR3 is TGTGCCAGCAGCTTGATCGGGGGCGCCACCACTGAAGCTTTCTTT.

The genes are TRBV11-3 and TRBJ1-1; no reliable D call. The CDR3 runs to 14 residues. Trimming removed 2 bases from V and 2 bases from J, with 9 bases in between. Germline CDR1 and CDR2: SGHNT and YENEEA. The CDR3 loop reads CASSLREGNTEAFF. Written as DNA, the CDR3 is TGTGCCAGCAGCTTAAGAGAGGGAAACACTGAAGCTTTCTTT.

The chain has TRBV5-6 and TRBJ2-7, with 7 bases aligning to TRBD1. Germline CDR1 reads SGHDT; CDR2 reads YYEEEE. V was pared by 4 bases and J by 3 bases, with 7 bases of the junction left unmatched. The CDR3 runs to 14 residues. The CDR3 here is CASSATGQIYEQYF. Here the CDR3 DNA reads TGTGCCAGCAGCGCTACGGGACAGATCTACGAGCAGTACTTC. Together with reference TRBV5-6 and TRBJ2-7, the CDR3 gives the full variable domain: DAGVTQSPTHLIKTRGQQVTLRCSPKSGHDTVSWYQQALGQGPQFIFQYYEEEERQRGNFPDRFSGHQFPNYSSELNVNALLLGDSALYLCASSATGQIYEQYFGPGTRLTVT.

The V gene is TRBV29-1, the J gene TRBJ1-1; 12 positions agree with TRBD1. The CDR3 sequence is 13 residues long. CDR1 and CDR2 from the germline V gene are SQVTM and ANQGSEA. The V gene end was trimmed by 7 bases and the J gene end by 5 bases; junction bases not matched to a gene: 5. The CDR3 nucleotides read TGCAGCGGTTGGGACAGGGGGCGGACTGAAGCTTTCTTT. Its protein is CSGWDRGRTEAFF.